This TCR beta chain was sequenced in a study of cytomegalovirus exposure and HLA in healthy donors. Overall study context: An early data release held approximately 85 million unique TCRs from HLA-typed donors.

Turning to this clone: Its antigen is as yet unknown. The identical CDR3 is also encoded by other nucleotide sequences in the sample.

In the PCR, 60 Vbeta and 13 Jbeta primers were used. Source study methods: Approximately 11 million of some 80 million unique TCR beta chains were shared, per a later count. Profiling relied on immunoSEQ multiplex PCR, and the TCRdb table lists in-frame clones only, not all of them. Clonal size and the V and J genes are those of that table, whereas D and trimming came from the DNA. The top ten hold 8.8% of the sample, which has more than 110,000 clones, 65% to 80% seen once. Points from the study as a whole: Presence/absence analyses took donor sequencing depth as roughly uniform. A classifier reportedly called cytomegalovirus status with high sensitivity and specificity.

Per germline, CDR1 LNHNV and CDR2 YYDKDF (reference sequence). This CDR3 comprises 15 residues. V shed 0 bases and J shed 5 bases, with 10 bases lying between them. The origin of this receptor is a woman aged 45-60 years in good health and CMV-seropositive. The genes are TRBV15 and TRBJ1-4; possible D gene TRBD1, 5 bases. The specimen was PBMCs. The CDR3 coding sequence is TGTGCCACCAGCAGAGATCGCGGGGACAATGAAAAACTGTTTTTT. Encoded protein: CATSRDRGDNEKLFF.